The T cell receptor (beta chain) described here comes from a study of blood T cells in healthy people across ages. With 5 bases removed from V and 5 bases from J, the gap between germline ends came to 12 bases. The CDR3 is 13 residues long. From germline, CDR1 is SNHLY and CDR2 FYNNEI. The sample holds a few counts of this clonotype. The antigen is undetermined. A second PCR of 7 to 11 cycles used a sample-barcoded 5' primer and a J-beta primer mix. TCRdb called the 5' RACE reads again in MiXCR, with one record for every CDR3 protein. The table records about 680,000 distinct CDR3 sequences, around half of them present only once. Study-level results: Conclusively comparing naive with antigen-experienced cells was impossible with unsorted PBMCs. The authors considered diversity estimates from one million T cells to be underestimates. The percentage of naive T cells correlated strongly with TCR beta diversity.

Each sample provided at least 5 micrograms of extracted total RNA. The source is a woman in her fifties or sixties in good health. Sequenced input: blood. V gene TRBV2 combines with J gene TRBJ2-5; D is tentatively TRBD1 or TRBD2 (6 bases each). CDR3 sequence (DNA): TGTGCCAGCAGTACAGGGAGGTGGGAGACCCAGTACTTC. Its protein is CASSTGRWETQYF.